These 11 T cell receptor beta chains came from one sample sequenced in a study of blood T cell repertoires in COVID-19. Using immunoSEQ multiplex PCR, the repertoire was profiled, and TCRdb retains in-frame clones only, with some absent. The data contain 70,000 or so clones, approximately 90% of them singletons. Sequences were obtained from peripheral blood. Every receptor here comes from a man between 65 and 79 years old with active or convalescent COVID-19.

The gene calls are TRBV6-5 and TRBJ1-2; weak D call: TRBD1 (5 bases). This CDR3 has 14 amino acids. CDR1 MNHEY and CDR2 SVGAGI come from the germline V gene. The V gene lost 7 bases and the J gene lost 4 bases, with 16 bases spanning the gap. This CDR3 is CASTRSGGVYGYTF. The CDR3 nucleotides read TGTGCCAGCACCAGAAGTGGAGGGGTCTATGGCTACACCTTC.

The chain uses TRBV11-2 and TRBJ2-7, with 11 bases fitting TRBD2. V dropped 0 bases and J dropped 6; count of bases not matched to a gene: 4. The CDR3 runs to 15 residues. The germline V gene encodes CDR1 SGHAT and CDR2 FQNNGV. The DNA for the CDR3 is TGTGCCAGCAGCTTAGAACTAGCGGGAGAAAGCGAGCAGTACTTC. This gives the protein CASSLELAGESEQYF.

This clone appeared a few times. The genes are TRBV28 and TRBJ1-4; 7 bases fit TRBD1. V shed 6 bases and J 10 bases; nucleotides not matched to a gene: 14. Germline V gene sequence: CDR1 MDHEN, CDR2 SYDVKM. CDR3 length: 15 residues. CDR3 in DNA: TGTGCCAGCAGCACGACGGGACAGTCAACGACAAAACTGTTTTTT. It translates to CASSTTGQSTTKLFF.

The genes are TRBV27 and TRBJ1-2, with TRBD1 identical over 8 bases. This CDR3 contains 17 residues. Germline CDR1 reads MNHEY; CDR2 reads SMNVEV (reference sequence). V lost 6 bases and J lost 4; bases outside the gene matches: 16. The CDR3 is CASSSMGRGLSSYGYTF. The CDR3 region has the DNA TGTGCCAGCAGCTCCATGGGCAGGGGGCTAAGCTCCTATGGCTACACCTTC.

V usage is TRBV5-8 and J usage is TRBJ2-3, with a possible D match to TRBD1 (6 bases). The CDR3 spans 16 residues. Germline CDR1 is SGHTS and CDR2 is YDEGEE. Trimming took 4 bases from V and 6 from J, leaving 21 bases between them. CDR3 loop: CASSDPGTINTDTQYF. CDR3 nucleotides: TGTGCCAGCAGCGACCCCGGGACAATCAATACTGATACGCAGTATTTT.

The chain links TRBV9 to TRBJ2-7, with D tentatively TRBD1 (5 bases). CDR1 is SGDLS, CDR2 YYNGEE, per germline. V was pared by 4 bases and J by 5 bases, with 16 bases between. The CDR3 loop spans 14 amino acids. The CDR3 is CASSTPGHADEQYF. DNA for the CDR3: TGTGCCAGCAGCACCCCAGGGCATGCAGACGAGCAGTACTTC.

The rearrangement uses TRBV28 and TRBJ1-1; D is perhaps TRBD1 (5 bases). This CDR3 contains 14 residues. V gave up 5 bases and J gave up 0 bases, with 10 bases separating them. The V gene's germline CDR1 is MDHEN and CDR2 SYDVKM. This CDR3 reads CASSPPTVNTEAFF. CDR3 bases: TGTGCCAGCAGTCCGCCGACAGTGAACACTGAAGCTTTCTTT.

The chain joins TRBV4-1 to TRBJ2-3; 16 positions agree with TRBD2. The CDR3 has 16 residues. The V segment lost 8 bases and the J segment 5 bases; nucleotides outside the gene matches: 7. In germline, CDR1 is MGHRA, CDR2 YSYEKL. CDR3 residues: CASRGTSGRAEDTQYF. DNA for the CDR3: TGCGCCAGCCGCGGGACTAGCGGGAGGGCTGAAGATACGCAGTATTTT.

The chain uses TRBV6-5 and TRBJ2-7; maybe TRBD2 (6 bases). CDR3 length equals 15 residues. Trimming stripped 0 bases from V and 2 bases from J, with 11 bases between. CDR1 and CDR2 (germline): MNHEY, SVGAGI. The chain's CDR3 is CASSYSGGKPYEQYF. The DNA for the CDR3 is TGTGCCAGCAGTTACTCGGGGGGAAAGCCCTACGAGCAGTACTTC.

This chain joins TRBV2 and TRBJ1-1; 7 positions match TRBD1. Germline CDR1 is SNHLY and CDR2 is FYNNEI. The length of the CDR3 is 16 residues. J lost 0 bases, V lost 2 bases, and 6 bases had no gene match. CDR3 DNA: TGTGCCAGCAGTGAACAAGGGGGCAGATTGAACACTGAAGCTTTCTTT. Residues: CASSEQGGRLNTEAFF.

J is TRBJ2-7 and V is TRBV6-4; weak D call: TRBD2 (5 bases). Germline CDR1 reads MRHNA; CDR2 reads SNTAGT. This CDR3 spans 15 amino acids. V was shortened by 9 bases and J by 5 bases, with 23 bases between the two germline ends. This chain's CDR3 is CARPIPGYERNEQYF. The CDR3 nucleotides are TGTGCCAGACCGATCCCGGGGTACGAACGCAACGAGCAGTACTTC.